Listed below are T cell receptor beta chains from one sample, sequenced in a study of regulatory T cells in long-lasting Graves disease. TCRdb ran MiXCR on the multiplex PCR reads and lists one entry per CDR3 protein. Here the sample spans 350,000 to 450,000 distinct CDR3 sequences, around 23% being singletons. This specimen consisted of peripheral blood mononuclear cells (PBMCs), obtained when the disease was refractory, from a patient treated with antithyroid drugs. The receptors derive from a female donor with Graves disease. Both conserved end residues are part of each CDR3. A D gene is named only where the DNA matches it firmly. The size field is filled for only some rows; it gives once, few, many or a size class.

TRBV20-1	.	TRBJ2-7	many	CSARVASTYEQYF	TGCAGTGCTAGGGTAGCCAGTACCTACGAGCAGTACTTC
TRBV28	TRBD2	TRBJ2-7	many	CASSPRGSSGSYYEQYF	TGTGCCAGCAGCCCGAGAGGCTCGAGCGGGAGTTACTACGAGCAGTACTTC
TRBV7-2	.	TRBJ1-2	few	CASSPPGSGYTF	TGTGCCAGCAGCCCCCCAGGGAGCGGCTACACCTTC
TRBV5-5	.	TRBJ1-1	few	CASSSPSRHLGEAFF	TGTGCCAGCAGCTCCCCTTCGAGACACCTTGGAGAAGCTTTCTTT
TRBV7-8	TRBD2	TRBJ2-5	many	CASSLAASGETQYF	TGTGCCAGCAGCTTAGCGGCTAGCGGGGAGACCCAGTACTTC
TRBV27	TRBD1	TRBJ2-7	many	CASSPQGGLPYEQYF	TGTGCCAGCAGTCCTCAAGGGGGCCTCCCCTACGAGCAGTACTTC
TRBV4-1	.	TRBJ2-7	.	CASSQETFSSYEQYF	TGCGCCAGCAGCCAGGAGACATTTAGCTCCTACGAGCAGTACTTC
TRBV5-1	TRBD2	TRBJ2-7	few	CASSPIKPGISGSSEQYF	TGCGCCAGCAGCCCAATTAAGCCGGGTATTAGCGGGAGTTCAGAGCAGTACTTC
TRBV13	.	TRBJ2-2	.	CASSHYMRELFF	TGTGCCAGCAGCCACTATATGAGGGAGCTGTTTTTT
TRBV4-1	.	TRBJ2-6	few	CASSQEGSPGGANVLTF	TGCGCCAGCAGCCAAGAGGGCAGCCCGGGGGGGGCCAACGTCCTGACTTTC
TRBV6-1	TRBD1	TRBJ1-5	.	CASSAIQGGGNQPQHF	TGTGCCAGCAGTGCAATACAGGGGGGGGGCAATCAGCCCCAGCATTTT
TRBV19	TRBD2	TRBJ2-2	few	CASSPGTSENTGELFF	TGTGCCAGTAGTCCGGGGACTAGCGAGAACACCGGGGAGCTGTTTTTT
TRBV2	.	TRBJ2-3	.	CAIEGGLTQYF	TGTGCCATCGAGGGGGGACTAACGCAGTATTTT
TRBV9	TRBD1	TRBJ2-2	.	CASGAATGPTGELFF	TGTGCCAGCGGCGCCGCGACAGGGCCGACCGGGGAGCTGTTTTTT
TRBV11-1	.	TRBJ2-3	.	CASSGTIAGTDTQYF	TGTGCCAGCAGCGGGACCATTGCCGGCACAGATACGCAGTATTTT
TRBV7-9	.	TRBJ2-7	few	CASSSNTDARRFYEQYF	TGTGCCAGCAGCTCCAATACTGACGCCAGGAGATTCTACGAGCAGTACTTC
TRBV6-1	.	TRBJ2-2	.	CASSDGGTYQNTGELFF	TGTGCCAGCAGTGATGGCGGCACGTACCAGAACACCGGGGAGCTGTTTTTT
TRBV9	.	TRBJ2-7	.	CASSVDAPGPPYEQYF	TGTGCCAGCAGCGTTGACGCTCCCGGACCCCCCTACGAGCAGTACTTC
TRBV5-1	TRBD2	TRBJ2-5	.	CASSLGSGRLEETQYF	TGCGCCAGCAGCTTGGGCAGCGGGAGGCTCGAAGAGACCCAGTACTTC
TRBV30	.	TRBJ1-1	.	CAWSGGRVSTEAFF	TGTGCCTGGAGTGGGGGAAGGGTGAGCACTGAAGCTTTCTTT
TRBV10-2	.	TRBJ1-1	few	CASRQDWNTEAFF	TGCGCCAGTAGACAAGACTGGAACACTGAAGCTTTCTTT
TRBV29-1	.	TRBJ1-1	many	CSVERVRGAEAFF	TGCAGCGTCGAGAGAGTTAGGGGCGCTGAAGCTTTCTTT
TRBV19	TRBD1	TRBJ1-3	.	CASRRRDSSGNTIYF	TGTGCCAGTAGACGCCGGGACAGCTCTGGAAACACCATATATTTT
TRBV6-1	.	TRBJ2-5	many	CASTPRDFQETQYF	TGTGCCAGCACTCCCAGGGACTTCCAAGAGACCCAGTACTTC
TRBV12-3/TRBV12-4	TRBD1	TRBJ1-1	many	CASSPSDRSGTEAFF	TGTGCCAGCAGTCCCTCGGACAGGTCGGGGACTGAAGCTTTCTTT
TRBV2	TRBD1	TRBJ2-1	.	CASNAGQGSYNEQFF	TGTGCCAGCAACGCTGGACAGGGTTCCTACAATGAGCAGTTCTTC
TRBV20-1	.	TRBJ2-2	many	CSARDNIMRNTGELFF	TGCAGTGCTAGAGATAATATCATGAGGAACACCGGGGAGCTGTTTTTT